The 13 T cell receptor beta chains below come from one sample, sequenced in a study of graft-versus-host responses after intestinal transplantation. Profiled with immunoSEQ multiplex PCR; TCRdb holds only in-frame clones, not every one. Of 11,000 to 15,000 clones listed, roughly 82% were seen once; the top ten hold roughly 4%. Graft specimens yielded both intraepithelial and lamina propria lymphocytes. Sample: ileum tissue, taken about 26 days after intestinal transplant. The receptors were gathered from a human patient who received an intestinal transplant, so some T cells may come from the graft donor.

This clone is a singleton in its sample. This chain uses TRBV30 with TRBJ2-4; TRBD1 matches at 10 bases. V trimming: 8 bases; J trimming: 7 bases; junction bases outside the gene matches: 5. Germline V lookup: CDR1 GTSNPN, CDR2 SVGIG (reference sequence). This CDR3 comprises 12 residues. In DNA form, the CDR3 reads TGTGCCAGCGACAGGGGGCGTAACATTCAGTACTTC. It specifies CASDRGRNIQYF.

This clone has only a few counts. This chain links TRBV28 with TRBJ2-7; 10 nucleotides match TRBD2. The junction had 17 bases not matched to a gene; V was cut back by 6 bases and J by 6 bases. CDR1 and CDR2 (germline): MDHEN, SYDVKM. The CDR3 consists of 17 residues. CDR3: CASSPGLATFGRGEQYV. Here the CDR3 DNA reads TGTGCCAGCAGCCCGGGACTAGCGACCTTTGGAAGGGGCGAGCAGTACGTC.

This clone showed up just once. The chain links TRBV7-9 to TRBJ2-3; the match to TRBD1 covers 8 bases. The CDR3 contains 15 residues. Germline V gene lookup returns CDR1 SEHNR and CDR2 FQNEAQ (reference sequence). J was trimmed by 3 bases and V by 1 base; bases with no gene match: 3. DNA of the CDR3: TGTGCCAGCAGCTTAGGACAGGGGACGACAGATACGCAGTATTTT. Translating gives CASSLGQGTTDTQYF.

V and J are TRBV6-5 and TRBJ1-5, with D maybe TRBD1 (5 bases). Germline values: CDR1 MNHEY, CDR2 SVGAGI. V was pared by 4 bases and J by 5 bases, with 12 bases between. The CDR3 spans 14 residues. Here the CDR3 DNA reads TGTGCCAGCAGTTGGACAATTGGGGATCAGCCCCAGCATTTT. Protein: CASSWTIGDQPQHF.

This clone was counted only a few times. The chain combines TRBV4-1 with TRBJ2-3; D not resolved. With 1 base removed from V and 1 base from J, the gap between germline ends came to 6 bases. The CDR3 extends over 14 amino acids. The V gene's germline CDR1 is MGHRA and CDR2 YSYEKL. CDR3 sequence reads: CASSQVTGTDTQYF. CDR3 bases: TGCGCCAGCAGCCAAGTTACAGGCACAGATACGCAGTATTTT.

The V and J genes are TRBV7-8 and TRBJ1-2, with 9 bases fitting TRBD1. CDR1 SGHVS and CDR2 FQNEAQ come from the germline V gene. The V segment lost 5 bases and the J segment 6 bases; nucleotides outside the gene matches: 4. The CDR3 covers 13 residues. The chain's CDR3 is CASSTRTGDGYTF. CDR3 DNA sequence: TGTGCCAGCAGCACCCGGACAGGGGATGGCTACACCTTC. The variable domain in full, with the rest retrieved from reference TRBV7-8 and TRBJ1-2, is GAGVSQSPRYKVAKRGQDVALRCDPISGHVSLFWYQQALGQGPEFLTYFQNEAQLDKSGLPSDRFFAERPEGSVSTLKIQRTQQEDSAVYLCASSTRTGDGYTFGSGTRLTVV.

The count of this clone is one. The chain is built from TRBV10-3 and TRBJ1-1, with 7 bases aligning to TRBD1. The CDR3 is 13 amino acids. V lost 11 bases and J lost 0; bases outside the gene matches: 6. In germline, CDR1 is ENHRY, CDR2 SYGVKD. CDR3 bases: TGTGCCGCCCGACAGGGAATGAACACTGAAGCTTTCTTT. This translates into CAARQGMNTEAFF.

The chain couples TRBV13 to TRBJ1-6; no definite D call. V gave up 4 bases and J gave up 8 bases, with 18 bases separating them. Looked up from germline, CDR1 is PRHDT and CDR2 is FYEKMQ (reference sequence). The CDR3 is 16 amino acids. The CDR3 bases are TGTGCCAGCAGCTACCGCCCTCGGGTGACTGATTCACCCCTCCACTTT. Translated: CASSYRPRVTDSPLHF.

The J gene is TRBJ1-2, the V gene TRBV4-3; weak D call: TRBD1 (5 bases). Trimming removed 5 bases from V and 5 bases from J, with 9 bases in between. Germline V gene data show CDR1 as LGHNA and CDR2 as YSLEER. CDR3 length equals 12 residues. The CDR3 sequence: CASSRGGYGYTF. CDR3 DNA: TGCGCCAGCAGCAGGGGTGGATATGGCTACACCTTC.

Here the CDR3 reads CASSLEQGLETQYF. The CDR3 region has the DNA TGTGCCAGCAGCTTAGAGCAGGGGTTGGAGACCCAGTACTTC. The chain uses TRBV7-9 and TRBJ2-5, with a possible D match to TRBD1 (6 bases). Germline V gene lookup returns CDR1 SEHNR and CDR2 FQNEAQ (reference sequence). This CDR3 region has 14 residues. The V gene lost 1 base and the J gene lost 5 bases, with 11 bases spanning the gap.

J is TRBJ2-2 and V is TRBV4-1; D is uncertain. The germline gives CDR1 MGHRA, CDR2 YSYEKL. V lost 5 bases and J 3 bases, leaving 4 bases between the germline ends. This CDR3 comprises 12 residues. The CDR3 coding sequence is TGCGCCAGCAGCGACTACACCGGGGAGCTGTTTTTT. This sequence encodes CASSDYTGELFF.

This clone was seen only once. The chain uses TRBV27 and TRBJ2-7; 10 bases fit TRBD1. The CDR3 loop spans 14 amino acids. J gave up 2 bases and V 5 bases, and 3 bases lay outside the gene matches. Germline values: CDR1 MNHEY, CDR2 SMNVEV (reference sequence). The CDR3 spells CASSKTGGAYEQYV. The CDR3, as DNA: TGTGCCAGCAGTAAGACAGGGGGCGCCTACGAGCAGTACGTC.

This chain uses TRBV5-1 with TRBJ1-2; the D gene is possibly TRBD1 (5 bases). The ends were cut back, 0 bases at V and 7 bases at J, with 13 bases in the middle. Germline CDR1 is SGHRS and CDR2 is YFSETQ. The CDR3 has 14 amino acids. The CDR3 DNA is TGCGCCAGCAGCTTGGCCTCGGCAGGGTCTGGCTACACCTTC. This encodes CASSLASAGSGYTF.